This TCR beta chain was sequenced during a study of T cells after yellow fever vaccination. The table lists this clonotype with a few counts. Template-switching 5'RACE yielded the TCR cDNA; a universal primer site and UMIs were added in the process. MiXCR, run by TCRdb on the 5' RACE reads, gives a single entry per CDR3 protein. The data hold roughly 250,000 distinct CDR3 sequences, with around 13% observed a single time. Germline values: CDR1 SGHAT, CDR2 FQNNGV. The J segment lost 10 bases and the V segment lost 4 bases, leaving 7 bases of the junction unmatched. This CDR3 has 15 amino acids. The sample in question was CD4+ T cells sorted from PBMCs, obtained 45 days after the yellow fever booster vaccination. The clonotype originates from a man between 25 and 39 years old who received the YFV17D yellow fever vaccine. V and J are TRBV11-2 and TRBJ2-1; 13 nucleotides agree with TRBD2. The CDR3 coding sequence is TGTGCCAGCAGCTCGACTAGCGGGAGGACGGGGGAGCAGTTCTTC. It translates to CASSSTSGRTGEQFF.